The sequence of this T cell receptor beta chain was determined in a study of control samples from healthy donors and cancer patients. Method: immunoSEQ multiplex PCR; TCRdb's copy keeps in-frame clones and lacks some. The sample table sets out under 200,000 clones. CDR1 is SGHRS and CDR2 is YFSETQ in the germline V gene. CDR3 length equals 13 residues. Trimming took off 0 bases at V and 6 bases at J, with 7 bases between the two ends. The V call is TRBV5-1, the J call TRBJ1-5; D is perhaps TRBD1 (6 bases). The sequence was collected from a woman in her 30s in good health. Input material: blood. The CDR3 protein is CASSLEGVQPQHF. Written as DNA, the CDR3 is TGCGCCAGCAGCTTGGAGGGGGTTCAGCCCCAGCATTTT.